This T cell receptor beta chain emerged from a study of T cell changes during pregnancy in multiple sclerosis. The protocol was immunoSEQ multiplex PCR, while the TCRdb copy is restricted to in-frame clones and leaves out a portion. This repertoire shows tens of thousands of clones, approximately 90% found once; its top ten account for around 2.3%. This CDR3 is built from 16 residues. Trimming left V 5 bases short and J 9 bases short, with 22 bases between. In germline, CDR1 is SGHTA, CDR2 FQGNSA. The clonotype comes from a female donor with multiple sclerosis, enrolled in a pregnancy study. V usage is TRBV7-2 and J usage is TRBJ2-2; D might be TRBD2 (7 bases). This specimen consisted of peripheral blood, obtained in the first trimester of pregnancy. The chain's CDR3 is CASSPRGGAGRRELFF. The DNA for the CDR3 is TGTGCCAGCAGCCCACGAGGGGGGGCAGGAAGGCGGGAGCTGTTTTTT.